This entry is about one T cell receptor (beta chain). Its antigen target is currently unknown. No clone much larger than this one lies a single base away; base qualities are absent. These data are taken from a study of shared clonotypes between healthy human individuals (dated by TCRdb to between 2020 and 2021). In the study overall: Two women and a few men aged 18 to 49 years were included in the cohort. The study deeply sequenced blood TCR repertoires of five healthy adults to estimate repertoire size and the extent of clonotype sharing between individuals. To increase sequencing depth and limit assay-specific biases, different laboratories used diverse techniques to prepare libraries and sequence TCR repertoires. For each donor, CD4 naive and CD4 memory were each run on three plates, CD8 naive on two plates, and CD8 memory on one plate. Leukapheresis yielded between about 0.85 and 9 billion PBMCs per donor.

Overall study results and their limits: About 5% of naive CD4, 3.5% of naive CD8, approximately 2.2% of memory CD4, and around 0.42% of memory CD8 clonotypes were shared across several donors. Higher generation probabilities were observed for clonotypes shared by all four sorted-subset donors than for non-shared clonotypes. Even with the large sequencing depth, rarefaction of the sorted-subset datasets indicated that sequencing was incomplete. Pairwise subsampling led to the expectation that sequencing depth would affect the degree of clonotype sharing among donors. Larger estimated clonotype richness was generally found for naive subsets than for memory subsets. Only blood was sampled, and tissue TCR repertoires likely differ from those in blood. The small number of donors limited the genetic and exposure-history diversity represented.

The donors were healthy, HIV-negative adults who had no recently reported acute infections or vaccinations. Every donor was a Caucasian adult living in Nashville, Tennessee, USA. Magnetic negative selection was used to enrich CD4+ T cells, after which naive cells were positively selected on CD45RA and the negative fraction became the memory subset. Blood was obtained by leukapheresis, after which PBMCs were separated by Ficoll-Histopaque density gradient centrifugation and cryopreserved in liquid nitrogen vapor phase. Analytical flow cytometry was used to check the purity and quantity of every magnetically sorted T cell population. Each sorted fraction had its genomic DNA isolated and then quantified by UV absorbance on a Nanodrop 2000c. Measured from the cysteine to the phenylalanine, the CDR3 is 16 residues long. Only the CDR3 DNA is retained, 48 bases long and in frame from the first base. CDR1 MNHEY and CDR2 SVGAGI were looked up in the germline V gene. For this chain, trimming is 4 bases at the V end and 5 bases at the J end, and the number of junction bases without a gene match is 13.

TCR CDR3 regions were amplified from genomic DNA by multiplex PCR using the deep immunoSEQ assay. For each cell subset, the extracted genomic DNA was distributed evenly across all wells of several immunoSEQ 96-well plates, and each plate served as one replicate. For sorted subsets, roughly 200 ng of genomic DNA, equivalent to 25,000 to 35,000 T cell genomes, went into each replicate PCR. Purified libraries were quantified with a Qubit 3.0 fluorometer, sized on a Bioanalyzer 2100, and re-quantified with the KAPA Library Quantification kit. Each immunoSEQ 96-well plate was sequenced on its own single-read 150-cycle Illumina NextSeq 550 flow cell. Per the original workflow: Because only junctional sequences without quality scores were contained in the immunoSEQ output, filtering matching that applied to full-length reads could not be performed. Sequences were annotated with PyIR, a Python wrapper for IgBLAST v1.9, using IMGT germline references to assign V/J genes and CDR3. Any read was removed if the V/J assignment was weak (E-value above 1e-6), the CDR3 was missing, or the read contained stop codons, out-of-frame junctions, or ambiguous translated residues. V3J clonotypes were defined as sequences sharing an identical inferred V gene, J gene, and CDR3 amino acid sequence. Percentage overlap between repertoires was computed as shared unique clonotypes divided by the size of the smaller repertoire. Repertoire richness was assessed with RTK rarefaction, the Chao1 estimator, and Recon v2.1 estimates of unobserved clonotypes. For all TCRbeta clonotypes obtained by the gDNA method from a few donors, generation probabilities were computed with OLGA. TCRdb took over this immuneACCESS table, retaining in-frame rearrangements with V and J assigned. Such tables are incomplete; in checked studies, under half of the missing clones stem from an unresolved V gene, and the remainder is unexplained. V and J calls and clone size follow that table, whereas D and trimming were derived from the DNA. A total of about 980,000 clones appear in this sample, roughly 72% of them only once. Over 1.3% of the sample lies in the top ten.

This sequence uses TRBV6-5 and TRBJ1-1; TRBD1 lines up with 7 middle nucleotides. The TCR originated in a man younger than 35 in good health. The specimen sequenced was memory CD4+ T cells sorted from blood. The meaning of the sample's cell subset or site label: CD45RA-negative fraction. The CDR3 region has the sequence CASSLLRGGGKTEAFF. In nucleotide form, the sequence is TGTGCCAGCAGTTTACTTAGAGGGGGCGGGAAGACTGAAGCTTTCTTT.